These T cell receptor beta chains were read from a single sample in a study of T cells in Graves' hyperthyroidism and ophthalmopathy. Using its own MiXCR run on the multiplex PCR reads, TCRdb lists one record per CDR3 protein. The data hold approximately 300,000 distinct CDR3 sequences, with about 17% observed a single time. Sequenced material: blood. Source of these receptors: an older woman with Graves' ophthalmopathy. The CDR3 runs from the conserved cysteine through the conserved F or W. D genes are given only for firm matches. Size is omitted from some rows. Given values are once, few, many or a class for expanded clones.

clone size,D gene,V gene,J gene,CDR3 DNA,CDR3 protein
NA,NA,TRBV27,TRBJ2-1,TGTGCCAGCAAAAAAGTTGTAGGAGCGAACTACAATGAGCAGTTCTTC,CASKKVVGANYNEQFF
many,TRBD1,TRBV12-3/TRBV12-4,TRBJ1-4,TGTGCCAGCAACTACCAGGGGGCGGGCGAAAAACTGTTTTTT,CASNYQGAGEKLFF
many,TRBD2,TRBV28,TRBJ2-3,TGTGCCAGCAGTTTAGCGGGAGGGAGGACAGATACGCAGTATTTT,CASSLAGGRTDTQYF
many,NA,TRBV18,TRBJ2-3,TGTGCCAGCTCTCGGTACTACGCAGAGACTAGCACAGATACGCAGTATTTT,CASSRYYAETSTDTQYF
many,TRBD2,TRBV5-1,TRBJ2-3,TGCGCCAGCAGGCCTGCGGGGGGCCCCCAAGATACGCAGTATTTT,CASRPAGGPQDTQYF
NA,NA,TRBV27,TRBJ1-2,TGTGCCAGCAGTCGCAGGAATTTCAAATATGGCTACACCTTC,CASSRRNFKYGYTF
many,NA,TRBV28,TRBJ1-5,TGTGCCAGCAGGCAGGGGAATAGCAATCAGCCCCAGCATTTT,CASRQGNSNQPQHF
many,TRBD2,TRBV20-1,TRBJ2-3,TGCAGTGCTAGAGATAGCACTAGCGGGAGCGCAGATACGCAGTATTTT,CSARDSTSGSADTQYF
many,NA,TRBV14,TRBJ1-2,TGTGCCAGCAGTCGGGACAACTATGGCTACACCTTC,CASSRDNYGYTF
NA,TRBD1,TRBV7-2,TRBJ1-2,TGTGCCAGCAGCTCTCAGGGGGCCGCTGGCTACACCTTC,CASSSQGAAGYTF
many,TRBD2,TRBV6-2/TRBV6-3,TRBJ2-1,TGTGCCAGCAGTTACGGGACTAGCAGCAATGAGCAGTTCTTC,CASSYGTSSNEQFF
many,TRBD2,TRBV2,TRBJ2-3,TGTGCCAGCGGGCCACAGTATGCGGGAGGGGGGGATACGCAGTATTTT,CASGPQYAGGGDTQYF
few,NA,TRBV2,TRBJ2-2,TGTGCCAGCAGTGTTGAGCGATCGAACACCGGGGAGCTGTTTTTT,CASSVERSNTGELFF
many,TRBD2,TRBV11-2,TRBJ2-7,TGTGCCAGCAGCCCCCGGGGCGGGAGTCTCCACGAGCAGTACTTC,CASSPRGGSLHEQYF
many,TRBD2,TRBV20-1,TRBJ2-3,TGCAGTGCTAGAGATCTGTCTAGCGGGGGGGCGACCGATACGCAGTATTTT,CSARDLSSGGATDTQYF
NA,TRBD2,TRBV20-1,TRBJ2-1,TGCAGAGTGACTAGCGGAAGCTCCTACAATGAGCAGTTCTTC,CRVTSGSSYNEQFF
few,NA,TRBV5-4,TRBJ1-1,TGTGCCAGCAGGGGGTTCGGGCGAAACACTGAAGCTTTCTTT,CASRGFGRNTEAFF
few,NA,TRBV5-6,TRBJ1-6,TGTGCCAGCAGCTTTAGGGGCGCAGGGCGGGATTCACCCCTCCACTTT,CASSFRGAGRDSPLHF
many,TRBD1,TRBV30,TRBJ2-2,TGTGCCCAGGACAGGGAGAACACCGGGGAGCTGTTTTTT,CAQDRENTGELFF
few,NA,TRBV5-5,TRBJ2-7,TGTGCCAGCAGCACGTCAGGGGCTGTTACCTACGAGCAGTACTTC,CASSTSGAVTYEQYF
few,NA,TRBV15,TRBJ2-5,TGTGCCACCAGCAGGGGGAAGAGGGGCGAGGAGACCCAGTACTTC,CATSRGKRGEETQYF
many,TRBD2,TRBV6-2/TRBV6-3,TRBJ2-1,TGTGCCAGCAATAGAGCGGGGGGTACCTACAATGAGCAGTTCTTC,CASNRAGGTYNEQFF
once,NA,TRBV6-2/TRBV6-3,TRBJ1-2,TGTGCCAGCAGTTACTGGCGGATCTTAGGCTATGGCTACACCTTC,CASSYWRILGYGYTF
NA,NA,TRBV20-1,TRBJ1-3,TGCAGTGCTCAGGACAGACGCCACTCTGGAAACACCATATATTTT,CSAQDRRHSGNTIYF
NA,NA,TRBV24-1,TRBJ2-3,TGTGCCACCAGTGATTTAGTTCCAGATACGCAGTATTTT,CATSDLVPDTQYF
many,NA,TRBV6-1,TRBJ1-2,TGTGCCAGCAGTGACAGGGCTGGTGGCTACACCTTC,CASSDRAGGYTF
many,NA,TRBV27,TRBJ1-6,TGTGCCAGCCGGAACCTCCCTGGTACCCTCCACTTT,CASRNLPGTLHF
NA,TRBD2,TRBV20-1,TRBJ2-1,TGCAGTGCTAGGGGGACTAGCGGGGGGCCCCGGTACAATGAGCAGTTCTTC,CSARGTSGGPRYNEQFF
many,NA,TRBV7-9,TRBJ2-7,TGTGCCAGCAGCCCCCGGTGGAGCTACGAGCAGTACTTC,CASSPRWSYEQYF
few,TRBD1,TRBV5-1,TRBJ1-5,TGCGCCAGCAGCGACGGACAGGGGAGTTTAGGTCAGCCCCAGCATTTT,CASSDGQGSLGQPQHF
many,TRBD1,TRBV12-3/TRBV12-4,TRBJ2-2,TGTGCCAGCAGGACAGGGGGCTACACCGGGGAGCTGTTTTTT,CASRTGGYTGELFF
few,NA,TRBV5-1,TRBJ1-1,TGCGCCAGCACTCTGGCCGGGTCCCCAAACACTGAAGCTTTCTTT,CASTLAGSPNTEAFF
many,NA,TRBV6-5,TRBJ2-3,TGTGCCAGCAGTTACTCGTTCGCTAGCACAGATACGCAGTATTTT,CASSYSFASTDTQYF
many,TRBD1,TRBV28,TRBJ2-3,TGTGCCAGCAGTTTCTCGGACAGGGGGAGAGATACGCAGTATTTT,CASSFSDRGRDTQYF
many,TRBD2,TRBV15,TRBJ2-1,TGTGCCACCAGTCGGGTAGCGGGAGTCTATGAGCAGTTCTTC,CATSRVAGVYEQFF
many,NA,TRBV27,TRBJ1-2,TGTGCCAGCAGTTTATCGGTGCTCCCCGGAGGGAACTATGGCTACACCTTC,CASSLSVLPGGNYGYTF
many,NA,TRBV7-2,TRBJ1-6,TGTGCCAGCAGCGGCGGACGGGGGCCTAGGTCACCCCTCCACTTT,CASSGGRGPRSPLHF
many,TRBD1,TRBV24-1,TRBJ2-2,TGTGCCACCAGTGGTCCGGAACAGGGGGCCGGGGAGCTGTTTTTT,CATSGPEQGAGELFF
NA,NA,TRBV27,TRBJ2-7,TGTGCCAGCAGTTTCATGCCTTGGGGGGACGAGCAGTACTTC,CASSFMPWGDEQYF
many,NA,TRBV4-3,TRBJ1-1,TGCGCCAGCAGCCAAGTTGGGCCGAGCACTGAAGCTTTCTTT,CASSQVGPSTEAFF
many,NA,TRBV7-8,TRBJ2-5,TGTGCCAGCAGCCCCTCCCGGGGCAGGGTAGCGCAAGAGACCCAGTACTTC,CASSPSRGRVAQETQYF
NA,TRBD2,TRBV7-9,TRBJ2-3,TGTGCCAGCAGCTGGGGGACCGGGACTAGGGCCCCAGATACGCAGTATTTT,CASSWGTGTRAPDTQYF